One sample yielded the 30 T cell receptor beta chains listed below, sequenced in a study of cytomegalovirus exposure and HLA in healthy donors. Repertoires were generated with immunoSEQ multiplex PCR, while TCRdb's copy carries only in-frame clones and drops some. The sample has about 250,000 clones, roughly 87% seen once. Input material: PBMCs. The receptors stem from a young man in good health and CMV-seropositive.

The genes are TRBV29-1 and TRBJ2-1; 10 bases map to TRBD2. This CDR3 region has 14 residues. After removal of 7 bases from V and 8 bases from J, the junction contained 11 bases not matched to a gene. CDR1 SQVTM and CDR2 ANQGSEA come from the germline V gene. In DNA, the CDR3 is TGCAGCGCTTCGCCTAGCGGGAGAACGGATGAGCAGTTCTTC. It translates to CSASPSGRTDEQFF.

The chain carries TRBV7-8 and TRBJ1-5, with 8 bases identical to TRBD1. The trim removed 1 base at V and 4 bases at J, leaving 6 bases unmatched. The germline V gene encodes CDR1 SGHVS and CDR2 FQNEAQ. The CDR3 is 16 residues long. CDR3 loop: CASSLGRTGWNQPQHF. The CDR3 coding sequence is TGTGCCAGCAGCTTAGGCCGGACAGGGTGGAATCAGCCCCAGCATTTT.

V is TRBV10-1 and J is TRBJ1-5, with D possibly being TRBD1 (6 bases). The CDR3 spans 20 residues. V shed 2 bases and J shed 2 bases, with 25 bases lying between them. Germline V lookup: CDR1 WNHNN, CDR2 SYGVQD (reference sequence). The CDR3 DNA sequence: TGCGCCAGCAGTGAGCCGACAACTAAAGGGGGAGTCCGCGGCAATCAGCCCCAGCATTTT. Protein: CASSEPTTKGGVRGNQPQHF.

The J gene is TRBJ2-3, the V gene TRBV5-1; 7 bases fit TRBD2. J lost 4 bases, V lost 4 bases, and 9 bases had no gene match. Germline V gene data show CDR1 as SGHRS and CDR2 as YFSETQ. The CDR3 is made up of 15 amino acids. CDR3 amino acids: CASSPERGRPDTQYF. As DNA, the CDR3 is TGCGCCAGCAGCCCGGAGCGGGGCAGACCAGATACGCAGTATTTT.

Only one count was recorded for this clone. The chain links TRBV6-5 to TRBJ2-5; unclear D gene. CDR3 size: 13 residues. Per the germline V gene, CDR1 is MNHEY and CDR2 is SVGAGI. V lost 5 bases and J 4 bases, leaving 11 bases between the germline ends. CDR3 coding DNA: TGTGCCAGCAGTAACCCCGTTGGAGAGACCCAGTACTTC. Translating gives CASSNPVGETQYF.

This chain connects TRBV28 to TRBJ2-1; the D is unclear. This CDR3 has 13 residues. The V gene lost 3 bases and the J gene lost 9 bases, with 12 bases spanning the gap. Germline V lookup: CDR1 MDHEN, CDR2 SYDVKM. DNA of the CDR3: TGTGCCAGCAGTTTCCGAGGTACGGCTGAGCAGTTCTTC. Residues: CASSFRGTAEQFF. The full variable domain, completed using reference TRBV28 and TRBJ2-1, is DVKVTQSSRYLVKRTGEKVFLECVQDMDHENMFWYRQDPGLGLRLIYFSYDVKMKEKGDIPEGYSVSREKKERFSLILESASTNQTSMYLCASSFRGTAEQFFGPGTRLTVL.

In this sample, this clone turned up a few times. This chain's CDR3 is CASSPGGGSGNTIYF. The CDR3, as DNA: TGTGCCAGCAGCCCAGGCGGGGGCTCTGGAAACACCATATATTTT. The genes are TRBV5-4 and TRBJ1-3; tentatively, D is TRBD1 (5 bases). Germline lookup yields CDR1 SGHNT and CDR2 YYREEE (reference sequence). The CDR3 runs to 15 residues. V lost 4 bases and J lost 0, with 11 bases in between.

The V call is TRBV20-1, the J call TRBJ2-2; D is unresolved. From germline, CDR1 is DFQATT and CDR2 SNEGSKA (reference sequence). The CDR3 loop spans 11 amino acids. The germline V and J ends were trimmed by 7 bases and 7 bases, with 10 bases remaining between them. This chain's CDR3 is CSDGKDGELFF. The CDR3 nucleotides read TGCAGTGACGGAAAGGACGGGGAGCTGTTTTTT.

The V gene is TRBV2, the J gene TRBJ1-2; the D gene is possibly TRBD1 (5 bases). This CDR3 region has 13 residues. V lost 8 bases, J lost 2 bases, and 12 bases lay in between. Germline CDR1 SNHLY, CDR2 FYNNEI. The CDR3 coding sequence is TGTGCCAGCCTCGGACATATCAACTATGGCTACACCTTC. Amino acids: CASLGHINYGYTF.

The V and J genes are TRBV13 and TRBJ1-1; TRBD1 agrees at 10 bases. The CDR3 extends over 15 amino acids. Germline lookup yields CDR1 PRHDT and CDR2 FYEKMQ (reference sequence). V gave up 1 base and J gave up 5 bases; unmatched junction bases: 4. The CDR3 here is CASSLAGQGETEAFF. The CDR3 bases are TGTGCCAGCAGCTTAGCAGGACAGGGGGAGACTGAAGCTTTCTTT.

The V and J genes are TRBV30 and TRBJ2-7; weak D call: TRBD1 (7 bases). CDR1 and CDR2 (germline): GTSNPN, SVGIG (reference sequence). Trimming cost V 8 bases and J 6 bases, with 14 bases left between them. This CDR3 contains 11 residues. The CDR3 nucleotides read TGTGCCGGCACAGGGGAGGTCGAGCAGTACTTC. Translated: CAGTGEVEQYF.

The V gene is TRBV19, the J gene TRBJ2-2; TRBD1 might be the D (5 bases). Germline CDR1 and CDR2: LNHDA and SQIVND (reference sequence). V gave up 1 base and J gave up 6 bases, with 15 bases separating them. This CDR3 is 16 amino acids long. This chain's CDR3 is CASSIAGQGLSGELFF. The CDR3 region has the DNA TGTGCCAGTAGTATAGCCGGGCAGGGCCTCTCCGGGGAGCTGTTTTTT.

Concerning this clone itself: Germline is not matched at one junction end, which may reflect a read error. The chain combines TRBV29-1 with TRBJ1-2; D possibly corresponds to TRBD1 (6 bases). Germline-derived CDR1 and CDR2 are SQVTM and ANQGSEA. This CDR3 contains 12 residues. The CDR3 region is CSVEGTRGSYTF. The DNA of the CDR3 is TGCAGCGTGGAAGGGACGAGGGGGAGCTACACCTTC.

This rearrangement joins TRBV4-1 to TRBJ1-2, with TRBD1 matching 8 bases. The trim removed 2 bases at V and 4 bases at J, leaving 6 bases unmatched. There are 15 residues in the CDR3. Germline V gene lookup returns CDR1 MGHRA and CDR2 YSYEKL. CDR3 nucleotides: TGCGCCAGCAGCCAAAGGACAGGGAGCGGCTATGGCTACACCTTC. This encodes CASSQRTGSGYGYTF.

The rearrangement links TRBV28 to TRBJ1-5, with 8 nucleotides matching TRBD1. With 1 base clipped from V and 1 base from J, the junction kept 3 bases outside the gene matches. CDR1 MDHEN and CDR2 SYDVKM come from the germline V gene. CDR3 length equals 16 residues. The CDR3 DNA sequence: TGTGCCAGCAGTTTATTCAGGGGGCAAAGCAATCAGCCCCAGCATTTT. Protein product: CASSLFRGQSNQPQHF.

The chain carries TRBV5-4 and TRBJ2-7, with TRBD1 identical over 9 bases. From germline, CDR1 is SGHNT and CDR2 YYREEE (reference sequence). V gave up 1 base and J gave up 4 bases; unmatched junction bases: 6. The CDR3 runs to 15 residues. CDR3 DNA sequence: TGTGCCAGCAGCTTGTCCTATGGACAGGGGTACGAGCAGTACTTC. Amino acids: CASSLSYGQGYEQYF.

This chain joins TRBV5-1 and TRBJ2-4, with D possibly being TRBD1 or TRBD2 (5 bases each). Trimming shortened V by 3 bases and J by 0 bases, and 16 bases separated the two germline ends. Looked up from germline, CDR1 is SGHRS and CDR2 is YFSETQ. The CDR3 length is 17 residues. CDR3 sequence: CASSSNGATLAKNIQYF. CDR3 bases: TGCGCCAGCAGCTCGAACGGGGCTACACTAGCCAAAAACATTCAGTACTTC.

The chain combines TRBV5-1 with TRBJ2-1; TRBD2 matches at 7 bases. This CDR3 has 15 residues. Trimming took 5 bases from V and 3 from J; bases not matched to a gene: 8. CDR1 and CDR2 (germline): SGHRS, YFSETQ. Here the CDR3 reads CASSPGTILYNEQFF. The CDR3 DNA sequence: TGCGCCAGCAGTCCCGGGACTATACTCTACAATGAGCAGTTCTTC.

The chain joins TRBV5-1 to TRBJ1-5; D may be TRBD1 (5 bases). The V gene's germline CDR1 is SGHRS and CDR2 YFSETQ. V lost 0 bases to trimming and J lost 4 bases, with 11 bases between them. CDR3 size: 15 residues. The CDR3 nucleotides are TGCGCCAGCAGCTTGGAAACAGGTGCGAATCAGCCCCAGCATTTT. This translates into CASSLETGANQPQHF.

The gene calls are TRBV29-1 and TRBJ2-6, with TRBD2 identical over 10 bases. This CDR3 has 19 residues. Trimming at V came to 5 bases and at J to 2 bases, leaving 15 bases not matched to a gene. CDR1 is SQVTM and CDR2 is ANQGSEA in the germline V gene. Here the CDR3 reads CSVTPRLAGVGPGANVLTF. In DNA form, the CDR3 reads TGCAGCGTTACCCCCCGGCTAGCGGGAGTGGGGCCTGGGGCCAACGTCCTGACTTTC.

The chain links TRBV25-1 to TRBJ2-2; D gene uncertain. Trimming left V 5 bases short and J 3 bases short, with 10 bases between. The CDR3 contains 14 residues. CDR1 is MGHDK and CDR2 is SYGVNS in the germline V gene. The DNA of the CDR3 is TGTGCCAGCAGTTATCAGGTCGACACCGGGGAGCTGTTTTTT. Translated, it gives CASSYQVDTGELFF.

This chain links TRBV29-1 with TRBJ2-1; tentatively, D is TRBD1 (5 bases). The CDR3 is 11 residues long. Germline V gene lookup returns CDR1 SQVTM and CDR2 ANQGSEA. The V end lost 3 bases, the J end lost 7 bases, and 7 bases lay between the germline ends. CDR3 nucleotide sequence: TGCAGCGTTGAGGCAGGGAATGAGCAGTTCTTC. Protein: CSVEAGNEQFF.

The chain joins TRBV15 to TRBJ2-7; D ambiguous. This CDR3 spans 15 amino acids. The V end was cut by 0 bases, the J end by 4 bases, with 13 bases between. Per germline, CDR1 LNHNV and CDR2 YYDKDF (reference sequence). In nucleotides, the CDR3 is TGTGCCACCAGCAGAGATCGGGCCGCCGTTTACGAGCAGTACTTC. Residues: CATSRDRAAVYEQYF.

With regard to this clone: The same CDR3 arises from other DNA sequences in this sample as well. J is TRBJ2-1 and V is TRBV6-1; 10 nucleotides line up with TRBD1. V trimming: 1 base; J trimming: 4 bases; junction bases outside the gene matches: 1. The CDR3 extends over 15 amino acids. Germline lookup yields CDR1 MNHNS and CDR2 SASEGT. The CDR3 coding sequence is TGTGCCAGCAGTGAAGTGGGACAGGGGTACAATGAGCAGTTCTTC. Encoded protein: CASSEVGQGYNEQFF.

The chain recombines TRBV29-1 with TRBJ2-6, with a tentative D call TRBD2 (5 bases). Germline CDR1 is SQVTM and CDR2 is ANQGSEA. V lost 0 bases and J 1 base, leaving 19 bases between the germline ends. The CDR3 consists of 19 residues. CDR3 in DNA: TGCAGCGTTGAAGAGGAACAACTTCGGCGGGTTTCTGGGGCCAACGTCCTGACTTTC. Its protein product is CSVEEEQLRRVSGANVLTF. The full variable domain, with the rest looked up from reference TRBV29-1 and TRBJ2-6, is SAVISQKPSRDICQRGTSLTIQCQVDSQVTMMFWYRQQPGQSLTLIATANQGSEATYESGFVIDKFPISRPNLTFSTLTVSNMSPEDSSIYLCSVEEEQLRRVSGANVLTFGAGSRLTVL.

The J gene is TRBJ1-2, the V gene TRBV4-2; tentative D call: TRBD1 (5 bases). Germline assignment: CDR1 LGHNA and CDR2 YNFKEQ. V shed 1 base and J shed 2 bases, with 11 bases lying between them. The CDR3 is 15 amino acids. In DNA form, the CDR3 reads TGTGCCAGCAGCCAAGTTAGGGACCTAAACTATGGCTACACCTTC. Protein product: CASSQVRDLNYGYTF.

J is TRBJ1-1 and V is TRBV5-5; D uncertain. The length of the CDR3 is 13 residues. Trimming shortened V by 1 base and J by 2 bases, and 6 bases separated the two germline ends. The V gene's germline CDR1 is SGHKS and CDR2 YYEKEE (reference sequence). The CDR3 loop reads CASSLNSNTEAFF. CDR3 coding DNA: TGTGCCAGCAGCTTGAACAGCAACACTGAAGCTTTCTTT.

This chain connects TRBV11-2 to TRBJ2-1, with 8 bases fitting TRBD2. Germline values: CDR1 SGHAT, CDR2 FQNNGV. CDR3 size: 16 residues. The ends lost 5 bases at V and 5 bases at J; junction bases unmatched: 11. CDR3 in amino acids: CASSPRVTSANNEQFF. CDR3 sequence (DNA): TGTGCCAGCAGCCCCCGGGTGACTAGCGCTAACAATGAGCAGTTCTTC. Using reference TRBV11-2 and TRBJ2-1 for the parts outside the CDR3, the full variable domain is EAGVAQSPRYKIIEKRQSVAFWCNPISGHATLYWYQQILGQGPKLLIQFQNNGVVDDSQLPKDRFSAERLKGVDSTLKIQPAKLEDSAVYLCASSPRVTSANNEQFFGPGTRLTVL.

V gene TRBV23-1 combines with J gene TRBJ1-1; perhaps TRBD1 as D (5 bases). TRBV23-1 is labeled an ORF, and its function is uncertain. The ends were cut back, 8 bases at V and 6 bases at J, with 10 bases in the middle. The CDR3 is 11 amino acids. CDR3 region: CASGGGPEAFF. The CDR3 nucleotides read TGCGCCAGCGGCGGGGGTCCTGAAGCTTTCTTT.

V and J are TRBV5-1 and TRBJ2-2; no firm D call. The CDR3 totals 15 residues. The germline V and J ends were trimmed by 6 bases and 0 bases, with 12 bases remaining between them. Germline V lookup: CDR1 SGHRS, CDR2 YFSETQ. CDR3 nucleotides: TGCGCCAGCAACCCGACCATCGCGAACACCGGGGAGCTGTTTTTT. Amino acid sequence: CASNPTIANTGELFF.